The clone carrying this T cell receptor (beta chain) was detected a few times. Clones were sequenced by immunoSEQ multiplex PCR, and TCRdb holds only the in-frame ones, with some missing. Seen here are some 130,000 clones, about 92% observed once, and the top ten hold less than 5%. The entry originates in a study of blood T cell repertoires in COVID-19. Study-level information: The samples span acute and convalescent COVID-19 from the United States, Italy and Spain.

Germline CDR1 reads LGHDT; CDR2 reads YNNKEL (reference sequence). The V end was cut by 0 bases, the J end by 2 bases, with 8 bases between. This CDR3 contains 15 residues. Sequencing used peripheral blood. V usage is TRBV3-1 (or the pseudogene TRBV3-2) and J usage is TRBJ1-5; D not resolved. The receptor was isolated from a man in his fifties or sixties with COVID-19, enrolled during active disease. The CDR3 DNA is TGTGCCAGCAGCCAAGATATGGCAGGCAATCAGCCCCAGCATTTT. It encodes CASSQDMAGNQPQHF.